Listed below are T cell receptor beta chains from one sample, sequenced in a study of glioma-infiltrating T cells after dendritic cell vaccination. Some clones are missing from TCRdb's copy, which holds only in-frame ones; the method was immunoSEQ multiplex PCR. Of about 87,000 clones listed, approximately 90% were seen once; the top ten hold under 4%. The material was blood, obtained before dendritic cell vaccination. The receptors derive from a human donor with glioblastoma. CDR3s include the opening cysteine and the closing phenylalanine or tryptophan. The order of the fields is V gene, J gene, clone size, D gene, CDR3 DNA, CDR3 protein. A D gene is named only where the DNA matches it firmly. The listing skips clone size in some rows; elsewhere it reads once, few, many or a size class.

>TRBV20-1|TRBJ1-1|NA|TRBD1
TGCAGTGCCAACAGGGGCACTGAAGCTTTCTTT
CSANRGTEAFF
>TRBV4-1|TRBJ1-4|NA|TRBD1
TGCGCCAGCAGCCAAGCTCGCGGGACAGACGATGAAAAACTGTTTTTT
CASSQARGTDDEKLFF
>TRBV7-2|TRBJ2-1|NA|TRBD2
TGTGCCAGCAGCTTAGTAGCGGGGGGGCCTGTGTTCTTC
CASSLVAGGPVFF
>TRBV9|TRBJ2-3|NA|TRBD1
TGTGCCAGCAGCGTAGAGGTAGGGGGCGCGACAGATACGCAGTATTTT
CASSVEVGGATDTQYF
>TRBV5-1|TRBJ2-5|once|TRBD2
TGCGCCAGCAGCTTGGCTAGCGGGAGTGGCGAGACCCAGTACTTC
CASSLASGSGETQYF
>TRBV4-1|TRBJ2-5|NA|TRBD2
TGCGCCAGCAGCCAAGGTCCGGGACTAGCGGGGGGAAAAGAGACCCAGTACTTC
CASSQGPGLAGGKETQYF
>TRBV30|TRBJ2-1|NA|NA
TGTGCCTGGAGTGTCCCCGACAGAGACTACAATGAGCAGTTCTTC
CAWSVPDRDYNEQFF
>TRBV7-3|TRBJ2-7|NA|TRBD2
TGTGCCAGCAGCCCGACCTCGAGCGGGGGAGCCTACGAGCAGTACTTC
CASSPTSSGGAYEQYF
>TRBV19|TRBJ2-7|NA|NA
TGTGCCAGTAGTATAGGGGGGGATTTCGAGCAGTACTTC
CASSIGGDFEQYF
>TRBV9|TRBJ2-7|NA|TRBD2
TGTGCCAGCAGCGTAGGATGGGGGGGGACCTCGGGCGAGCAGTACTTC
CASSVGWGGTSGEQYF
>TRBV6-1|TRBJ2-7|few|TRBD2
TGTGCCAGCAGTGAGGGACTAGCGGGAGCCTACGAGCAGTACTTC
CASSEGLAGAYEQYF
>TRBV19|TRBJ2-5|NA|TRBD2
TGTGCCAGTAGTCCCGGGACTACTGTAAAAGAGACCCAGTACTTC
CASSPGTTVKETQYF
>TRBV5-1|TRBJ2-7|NA|TRBD1
TGCGCCAGCAGCTTGACTCCGGGACAGGGGTACGAGCAGTACTTC
CASSLTPGQGYEQYF
>TRBV30|TRBJ2-1|NA|TRBD2
TGTGCCTGGAGTGGGGGACTAGCGAGTAAGCAGTTCTTC
CAWSGGLASKQFF
>TRBV6-1|TRBJ1-4|NA|TRBD1
TGTGCCAGCAGTGCCGGGACAGTAAATGAAAAACTGTTTTTT
CASSAGTVNEKLFF
>TRBV7-3|TRBJ1-1|NA|TRBD1
TGTGCCAGCAGCCTGAACAGGGGCCGGGGCACTGAAGCTTTCTTT
CASSLNRGRGTEAFF
>TRBV5-4|TRBJ2-3|NA|NA
TGTGCCAGCAGCTTGGCCCAGCGGAGTAGCACAGATACGCAGTATTTT
CASSLAQRSSTDTQYF
>TRBV9|TRBJ2-3|NA|NA
TGTGCCAGCAGCGTAACAAGCGGCCCATCGGGCGATACGCAGTATTTT
CASSVTSGPSGDTQYF
>TRBV6-5|TRBJ1-1|NA|NA
TGTGCCAGCAGTCCCTGGTCCGGAGACACTGAAGCTTTCTTT
CASSPWSGDTEAFF
>TRBV5-1|TRBJ2-3|NA|TRBD2
TGCGCCAGCAGCGCCGGGCTAGCGGAGATTGGTGCAGATACGCAGTATTTT
CASSAGLAEIGADTQYF
>TRBV25-1|TRBJ1-5|NA|TRBD1
TGTGCCAGCAGACAGACAGGGCTGGATCAGCCCCAGCATTTT
CASRQTGLDQPQHF
>TRBV29-1|TRBJ1-5|NA|NA
TGCAGCGTTGTTTCGGTCCGAGGGCCCCAGCATTTT
CSVVSVRGPQHF